The clone carrying this T cell receptor (beta chain) was seen only once. This sample stems from a study of blood T cell repertoires in COVID-19. Original data processing: Reference gene primer amplification gave nucleated cell count estimates. Clones were sequenced by immunoSEQ multiplex PCR, and TCRdb holds only the in-frame ones, with some missing. The V and J calls and clone size were taken over from that table, and D and trimming were inferred from the DNA. The sample carries roughly 64,000 clones, 65% to 80% recorded once. This CDR3 comprises 15 residues. Looked up from germline, CDR1 is MGHRA and CDR2 is YSYEKL. The trim removed 3 bases at V and 4 bases at J, leaving 5 bases unmatched.

The sequenced sample was peripheral blood. The V call is TRBV4-1, the J call TRBJ1-4, with 7 bases lining up with TRBD1. The clonotype was recovered from a human donor in a cohort sampled during active COVID-19. The CDR3 is CASSQRGRGNEKLFF. As DNA, the CDR3 is TGCGCCAGCAGCCAGAGGGGGCGAGGTAATGAAAAACTGTTTTTT.